This TCR beta chain is drawn from a study of beta chain features in type 1 diabetes. Background on the study: The samples had about 110,000,000 sorted cells examined in all. Study-wide results and caveats: A moderate, significant TCRB CDR3 shortening appeared in type 1 diabetes across four CD4+ subsets.

This clone has only a few counts. What it recognizes is unknown. A sort by CD45RO/CCR7/CD25/CD127/CD95/CD27 yielded CD4+ naive, central memory, regulatory and stem cell-like memory cells. cDNA synthesis used the whole RNA isolate, giving expressed TCRB sequences. Some clones are missing from TCRdb's copy, which holds only in-frame ones; the method was immunoSEQ multiplex PCR. The sample contains 230,000 or so clones, more than 15% of which appear only once. The sequence derives from a man aged 25-45 years with type 1 diabetes. Sample: naive CD4+ T cells from blood.

The CDR3 sequence is CASRLNEQFF. CDR3 DNA: TGTGCCAGCAGACTCAATGAGCAGTTCTTC. This chain joins TRBV28 and TRBJ2-1; D is unresolved. CDR3 length: 10 residues. V was clipped by 6 bases and J by 6 bases, with 3 bases between them. CDR1 MDHEN and CDR2 SYDVKM come from the germline V gene.